This record looks at one T cell receptor beta chain sequence and its context. This clonotype appeared many times. What this receptor recognizes is not known. Nothing much larger sits one base from this clone, and base qualities are not available. Library preparation used PCR. The sequencer was a NextSeq 500. Bulk TCR libraries were made following a previously described method, with the TCR primers given in Table S5. Purification of total RNA was performed with the Qiagen AllPrep DNA/RNA kit. Before analysis, reads from multiple sequencing runs of the same library were pooled. The study's own analysis went as follows. Only reads with exact TCR constant sequence were kept, trimmed to 150 nt, and grouped by their 12-nt molecular barcodes. Within each barcode group, reads were sub-clustered at a 15% Levenshtein threshold, and quality-weighted consensus sequences were built per RNA molecule. Non-functional sequences were excluded, and lower-count sequences lying one edit away from another sequence were also excluded. Based on a fit of two negative binomial distributions, barcode sub-clusters having less than 20% of the maximum read count were discarded. TCRdb trimmed public reads at Q25 via fastp, called clones via MiXCR and kept in-frame beta chains. Entries that share a CDR3 protein sequence are merged under the most common genes and DNA. V and J calls and clone size were set by TCRdb, not the authors. The sample table contains under 100,000 distinct CDR3 sequences; only one count was recorded for roughly 25% of them. The top ten hold 0.75% to 0.9% of the sample.

This record belongs to a study of molecular identifiers for immune sequencing clone quantification (dated by TCRdb to the late 2010s). About the study as a whole: For a replicate experiment, RNA from around 20,000 or 99,000 naive CD8 T cells was divided into five aliquots, and four of the five aliquots were sequenced. The study was a methods study using CD8 T cells to benchmark molecular-identifier clustering-based TCR repertoire sequencing (MIDCIRS) and TCR RNA copy counting. Here is what the overall study found, with its caveats: In CMV-specific effector cells, clones with more than 20 RNA copies accounted for over 97% of molecules, whereas in naive cells such clones accounted for under 1%. Highly expanded clone sizes could be underestimated if identical TCR molecules share a barcode. The naive libraries included spiked-in Jurkat TCR RNA (roughly 11 copies' worth), and this RNA is not part of the donor repertoire. Without barcode sub-clustering, chimeric consensus sequences inflated TCR diversity; chimeras reached as high as 47%. Spiked-in Jurkat TCR RNA equivalent to a single cell was reported to be detectable even among 850,000 to 1,000,000 naive CD8 T cells. Around 2.8 recovered TCR RNA copies per cell were obtained by modeling, versus roughly 10 by digital PCR, implying a capture efficiency of approximately 27%.

Via the germline V gene, CDR1 is ENHRY and CDR2 SYGVKD. The CDR3 covers 11 residues, taking in both the cysteine and the phenylalanine. The retained sequence is limited to the CDR3, 33 bases, with the frame set at the first base. V sheds 11 bases and J sheds 1 base, leaving 9 bases between their ends. Libraries of naive CD8 T cells were built from approximately 20,000 to 1,000,000 sorted cells, with 10%, 30% or 50% of the purified RNA used. On a BD FACSAria II, naive CD8 T cells were FACS-sorted as CD8+CD4-CCR7+CD45RA+ and collected into RLT Plus buffer. Detection sensitivity was tested by spiking Jurkat RNA equal to ten or so TCR copies' worth into samples containing about 19,000-1,000,000 naive CD8 T cells. Enrichment of CD8 T cells was performed with RosetteSep CD8+ T Cell Enrichment Cocktail and Ficoll-Paque, after which ACK red cell lysis was carried out.

The sequencing sample was made of naive CD8+ T cells from blood, with Jurkat cell RNA spiked in. The sample's cell subset or site label is to be understood as: FACS-sorted CD8+CD4-CCR7+CD45RA+ naive T cells. This sequence uses TRBV10-3 and TRBJ2-7; the D segment cannot be called with confidence. This clonotype originated in a human donor in good health. Some libraries in this study had Jurkat cell RNA spiked in. CDR3 protein: CAVQQSYEQYF. In nucleotides, the sequence is TGTGCCGTCCAGCAATCCTACGAGCAGTACTTC.